The 24 T cell receptor beta chains below all came from one sample that was sequenced in a study of memory CD4+ T cells and cytomegalovirus serostatus. The protocol was immunoSEQ multiplex PCR, while the TCRdb copy is restricted to in-frame clones and leaves out a portion. The sample lists about 67,000 clones, 76% occurring once. Single viable CD3+CD4+CD8-CD45RO+ cells were sorted as the memory CD4+ T cells. The sample consisted of memory CD4+ T cells from blood. The receptors here all came from an adult in good health and CMV-seropositive.

The rearrangement uses TRBV29-1 and TRBJ2-7; 7 bases are shared with TRBD1. V was pared by 5 bases and J by 13 bases, with 14 bases of the junction left unmatched. Germline CDR1 and CDR2: SQVTM and ANQGSEA. The CDR3 runs 12 residues. CDR3 in amino acids: CSVQSDRVQRYF. CDR3 coding DNA: TGCAGCGTTCAATCAGACAGGGTCCAAAGATACTTC.

A few counts support this clone. J is TRBJ2-7 and V is TRBV7-6, with 7 bases matching TRBD2. CDR1 and CDR2 (germline): SGHVS, FNYEAQ. CDR3 length: 13 amino acids. J lost 6 bases, V lost 5 bases, and 7 bases had no gene match. CDR3 residues: CASSVAASGEQYF. CDR3 DNA sequence: TGTGCCAGCAGCGTCGCGGCTAGCGGCGAGCAGTACTTC.

This clone was observed once. Here the CDR3 DNA reads TGTGCCAGCAGCTTAGAGTCAGCTTTAGAAGCTTTCTTT. Translating gives CASSLESALEAFF. This chain links TRBV11-2 with TRBJ1-1, with unresolved D. V lost 0 bases and J lost 8, with 10 bases in between. CDR3 length: 13 residues. The V gene's germline CDR1 is SGHAT and CDR2 FQNNGV.

This chain links TRBV6-4 with TRBJ1-2; D is undetermined. The germline V and J ends were trimmed by 2 bases and 7 bases, with 17 bases remaining between them. Germline V lookup: CDR1 MRHNA, CDR2 SNTAGT. The CDR3 has 15 residues. The CDR3, as DNA: TGTGCCAGCAGTGACCAAGGTGGGAGACTGGGTGGCTACACCTTC. Protein: CASSDQGGRLGGYTF.

This chain joins TRBV4-1 and TRBJ1-2; 12 bases are shared with TRBD1. The CDR3 runs 16 residues. J gave up 8 bases and V 1 base, and 8 bases lay outside the gene matches. The germline CDR1 and CDR2 sequences are MGHRA and YSYEKL. The CDR3 DNA sequence: TGCGCCAGCAGCCAAGCCCCGGGACAGGGGGCGTGGGGCTACACCTTC. This codes for CASSQAPGQGAWGYTF.

V is TRBV12-1 and J is TRBJ2-1. TRBV12-1 is described as a pseudogene. The CDR3 runs to 16 residues. The DNA for the CDR3 is TGTGCCAGCAGCATACGGCCCTATAGCTCCTACAATGAGCAGTTCTTC. This gives the protein CASSIRPYSSYNEQFF.

In this sample, this clone turned up once. The gene calls are TRBV7-8 and TRBJ2-1, with 8 bases identical to TRBD2. This CDR3 region has 15 residues. From germline, CDR1 is SGHVS and CDR2 FQNEAQ. The J segment lost 4 bases and the V segment lost 6 bases, leaving 8 bases of the junction unmatched. Here the CDR3 DNA reads TGTGCCAGCAGTTCCTACCGACTAGCGTACAATGAGCAGTTCTTC. Translating it yields CASSSYRLAYNEQFF. The whole variable domain, filled in from reference TRBV7-8 and TRBJ2-1, reads GAGVSQSPRYKVAKRGQDVALRCDPISGHVSLFWYQQALGQGPEFLTYFQNEAQLDKSGLPSDRFFAERPEGSVSTLKIQRTQQEDSAVYLCASSSYRLAYNEQFFGPGTRLTVL.

V gene TRBV6-1 combines with J gene TRBJ1-2; 9 bases line up with TRBD1. This CDR3 has 16 amino acids. The V gene's germline CDR1 is MNHNS and CDR2 SASEGT. The junction had 9 bases not matched to a gene; V was cut back by 0 bases and J by 7 bases. Written as DNA, the CDR3 is TGTGCCAGCAGTGAAGCTACTCCGGGACAGGGACTTGGCTACACCTTC. Its protein product is CASSEATPGQGLGYTF.

The CDR3 spells CASRGDSMNTEAFF. CDR3 sequence (DNA): TGTGCCAGCAGGGGGGACAGTATGAACACTGAAGCTTTCTTT. This chain connects TRBV2 to TRBJ1-1, with 7 bases identical to TRBD1. V trimming: 6 bases; J trimming: 0 bases; junction bases outside the gene matches: 4. Per germline, CDR1 SNHLY and CDR2 FYNNEI. The CDR3 is 14 residues long.

The chain recombines TRBV6-5 with TRBJ1-5, with D perhaps TRBD1 (6 bases). The germline V gene encodes CDR1 MNHEY and CDR2 SVGAGI. The CDR3 runs to 14 residues. Between the trimmed V and J ends, which lost 6 bases and 3 bases, there was a span of 12 bases. The CDR3 loop is CASRRGGDNQPQHF. The CDR3 bases are TGTGCCAGCAGAAGAGGGGGGGACAATCAGCCCCAGCATTTT.

The chain has TRBV4-2 and TRBJ2-5; TRBD1 aligns across 7 bases. Germline loops: CDR1 LGHNA, CDR2 YNFKEQ. The CDR3 length is 14 residues. J lost 4 bases, V lost 1 base, and 3 bases had no gene match. The CDR3 DNA is TGTGCCAGCAGCCAAGGAGGGGGCCGAGAGACCCAGTACTTC. This translates into CASSQGGGRETQYF.

The chain employs TRBV6-5 and TRBJ1-1, with D perhaps TRBD1 (5 bases). Deletions cut 2 bases from V and 7 bases from J, with 11 bases between. Germline loops: CDR1 MNHEY, CDR2 SVGAGI. This CDR3 comprises 13 residues. The CDR3 DNA reads as TGTGCCAGCAGTTACGGACCAGGGATTGAAGCTTTCTTT. It translates to CASSYGPGIEAFF.

V is TRBV7-3 and J is TRBJ2-7; D may be TRBD1 (6 bases). The length of the CDR3 is 15 residues. Germline V gene lookup returns CDR1 SGHTA and CDR2 FQGTGA. V lost 4 bases and J 3 bases, leaving 16 bases between the germline ends. CDR3 sequence: CASSSQDSYVYEQYF. DNA of the CDR3: TGTGCCAGCAGCTCGCAGGACAGTTACGTCTACGAGCAGTACTTC.

There are a few counts of this clone. The chain uses TRBV27 and TRBJ2-2, with 11 bases lining up with TRBD2. The CDR3 covers 15 residues. The germline gives CDR1 MNHEY, CDR2 SMNVEV (reference sequence). With V trimmed by 4 bases and J by 4 bases, 2 bases remained unmatched. CDR3 sequence (DNA): TGTGCCAGCAGTTGGCTAGCGGGAGGCACCGGGGAGCTGTTTTTT. The encoded protein is CASSWLAGGTGELFF.

The CDR3 bases are TGTGCCAGTGAACCCGGAATCCAGCGGGCCTACAATGAGCAGTTCTTC. As protein: CASEPGIQRAYNEQFF. V and J are TRBV19 and TRBJ2-1; tentative D call: TRBD2 (6 bases). Germline CDR1 and CDR2: LNHDA and SQIVND (reference sequence). The V end was cut by 8 bases, the J end by 2 bases, with 19 bases between. The CDR3 extends over 16 amino acids.

V gene TRBV7-9 combines with J gene TRBJ2-1; possible D gene TRBD2, 5 bases. Germline V gene lookup returns CDR1 SEHNR and CDR2 FQNEAQ (reference sequence). V lost 6 bases and J 12 bases, leaving 18 bases between the germline ends. The CDR3 has 13 amino acids. The CDR3 DNA is TGTGCCAGCAGTCCGGACTCTGCTTCGGGGCAGTTCTTC. Translation: CASSPDSASGQFF.

J is TRBJ1-3 and V is TRBV7-9; TRBD1 matches 9 bases. Germline trimming cut 4 bases from V and 1 base from J; bases unmatched to any gene: 5. The CDR3 is made up of 16 amino acids. Germline-derived CDR1 and CDR2 are SEHNR and FQNEAQ (reference sequence). CDR3 residues: CASSSWTGESGNTIYF. CDR3 sequence (DNA): TGTGCCAGCAGCTCATGGACAGGGGAGTCTGGAAACACCATATATTTT.

The rearrangement links TRBV18 to TRBJ2-5, with D uncertain. The CDR3 consists of 12 residues. V gave up 6 bases and J gave up 0 bases, with 5 bases separating them. Looked up from germline, CDR1 is KGHSH and CDR2 is LQKENI. The CDR3 here is CASSQDQETQYF. DNA of the CDR3: TGTGCCAGCTCGCAAGACCAAGAGACCCAGTACTTC.

The chain recombines TRBV25-1 with TRBJ1-4; D is unclear. V was shortened by 2 bases and J by 8 bases, with 6 bases between the two germline ends. The CDR3 totals 12 residues. Per the germline V gene, CDR1 is MGHDK and CDR2 is SYGVNS. CDR3 amino acids: CASSEGREKLFF. Written as DNA, the CDR3 is TGTGCCAGCAGTGAAGGGAGGGAAAAACTGTTTTTT. Variable domain in full (rest from reference TRBV25-1 and TRBJ1-4): EADIYQTPRYLVIGTGKKITLECSQTMGHDKMYWYQQDPGMELHLIHYSYGVNSTEKGDLSSESTVSRIRTEHFPLTLESARPSHTSQYLCASSEGREKLFFGSGTQLSVL.

This chain connects TRBV7-3 to TRBJ2-3; tentatively, D is TRBD2 (6 bases). Deletions cut 6 bases from V and 1 base from J, with 11 bases between. This CDR3 spans 14 amino acids. Germline CDR1 SGHTA, CDR2 FQGTGA. CDR3 sequence (DNA): TGTGCCAGCAGTCCGGGACTGGGCACAGATACGCAGTATTTT. The encoded protein is CASSPGLGTDTQYF.

This chain uses TRBV19 with TRBJ2-5, with 7 bases matching TRBD2. The trim removed 3 bases at V and 3 bases at J, leaving 10 bases unmatched. CDR3 length: 16 residues. CDR1 is LNHDA, CDR2 SQIVND, per germline (reference sequence). The CDR3 nucleotides are TGTGCCAGTAGTATTCAGAGGACTAGGGGTAAAGAGACCCAGTACTTC. Its translation: CASSIQRTRGKETQYF. Variable domain in full (rest from reference TRBV19 and TRBJ2-5): DGGITQSPKYLFRKEGQNVTLSCEQNLNHDAMYWYRQDPGQGLRLIYYSQIVNDFQKGDIAEGYSVSREKKESFPLTVTSAQKNPTAFYLCASSIQRTRGKETQYFGPGTRLLVL.

The chain carries TRBV5-1 and TRBJ1-1, with a tentative D call TRBD1 (6 bases). V lost 0 bases to trimming and J lost 5 bases, with 14 bases between them. Germline V gene lookup returns CDR1 SGHRS and CDR2 YFSETQ. The CDR3 spans 15 residues. The CDR3 DNA reads TGCGCCAGCAGCTTGGGGGCAGGGGAAGGTACTGAAGCTTTCTTT. It is translated as CASSLGAGEGTEAFF.

In its sample, this clone was seen once. The chain has TRBV28 and TRBJ1-1, with no clear D. Germline V gene data show CDR1 as MDHEN and CDR2 as SYDVKM. The CDR3 consists of 13 residues. The V end lost 5 bases, the J end lost 9 bases, and 16 bases lay between the germline ends. The chain's CDR3 is CASSPRETLQAFF. CDR3 bases: TGTGCCAGCAGTCCCCGAGAGACCCTGCAAGCTTTCTTT.

The J gene is TRBJ2-1, the V gene TRBV6-1; D might be TRBD1 or TRBD2, each matching 5 bases. CDR3 length: 14 amino acids. Germline values: CDR1 MNHNS, CDR2 SASEGT. V lost 2 bases and J lost 3, with 8 bases in between. The CDR3 coding sequence is TGTGCCAGCAGTGAAATGGGGGTCTACAATGAGCAGTTCTTC. Its protein product is CASSEMGVYNEQFF.